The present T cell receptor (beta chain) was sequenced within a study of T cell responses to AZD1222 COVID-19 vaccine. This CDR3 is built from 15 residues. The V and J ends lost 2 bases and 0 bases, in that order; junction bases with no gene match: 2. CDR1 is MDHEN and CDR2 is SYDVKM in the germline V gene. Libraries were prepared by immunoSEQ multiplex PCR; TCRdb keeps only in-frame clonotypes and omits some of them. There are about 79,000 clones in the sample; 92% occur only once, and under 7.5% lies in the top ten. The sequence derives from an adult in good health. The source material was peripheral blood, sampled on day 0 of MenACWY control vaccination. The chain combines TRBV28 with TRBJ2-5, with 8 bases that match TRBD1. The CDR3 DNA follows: TGTGCCAGCAGTTTAGGACAGGGCTACCAAGAGACCCAGTACTTC. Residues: CASSLGQGYQETQYF. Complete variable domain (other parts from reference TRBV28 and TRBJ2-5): DVKVTQSSRYLVKRTGEKVFLECVQDMDHENMFWYRQDPGLGLRLIYFSYDVKMKEKGDIPEGYSVSREKKERFSLILESASTNQTSMYLCASSLGQGYQETQYFGPGTRLLVL.